The 9 T cell receptor beta chains given below trace back to one sample, sequenced in a study of T cells expressing NK-cell markers. TCRdb processed the 5' RACE reads again and assigns one entry to each CDR3 protein, with no DNA. Recorded here are about 460,000 distinct CDR3 sequences; the top ten clones represent 1.4%. Sequencing was done on a sample of blood T cells: a sorted CD56 or NKG2C T cell subset, CD4+ or CD8+ T cells, or bulk PBMC T cells (not recorded which). The receptors derive from a woman aged 50 to 60 in good health.

This chain links TRBV12-3 or TRBV12-4 with TRBJ2-3; the D call of TRBD1 rests on TCRdb alone, since no DNA is present to check it. There are 14 residues in the CDR3. The CDR3: CASSLRRDADTQYF.

The chain employs TRBV2 and TRBJ2-5; TCRdb lists TRBD2, though no DNA is available to test this call. Per the germline V gene, CDR1 is SNHLY and CDR2 is FYNNEI. The CDR3 has 13 amino acids. This CDR3 reads CASGRDLKETQYF.

The chain is built from TRBV28 and TRBJ2-7. Germline values: CDR1 MDHEN, CDR2 SYDVKM. The length of the CDR3 is 14 residues. The CDR3 region is CASSLSAPSYEQYF.

The J gene is TRBJ2-2, the V gene TRBV11-2; TCRdb gives TRBD1 as the D gene, but with no DNA this cannot be confirmed. The CDR3 runs to 14 residues. Germline V gives CDR1 SGHAT, CDR2 FQNNGV. The chain's CDR3 is CASSQRQRTGELFF. Based on the CDR3 plus reference TRBV11-2 and TRBJ2-2, the full variable domain is EAGVAQSPRYKIIEKRQSVAFWCNPISGHATLYWYQQILGQGPKLLIQFQNNGVVDDSQLPKDRFSAERLKGVDSTLKIQPAKLEDSAVYLCASSQRQRTGELFFGEGSRLTVL.

This rearrangement joins TRBV28 to TRBJ1-2. The CDR3 is made up of 13 amino acids. Germline V CDR1 and CDR2: MDHEN, SYDVKM. CDR3 loop: CASSFADSYGYTF.

CDR3 protein: CASSATARANYNSPLHF. The V and J genes are TRBV7-9 and TRBJ1-6; TCRdb gives TRBD1 as the D gene, but with no DNA this cannot be confirmed. CDR1 and CDR2 (germline): SEHNR, FQNEAQ (reference sequence). The CDR3 is 17 amino acids. Drawing the rest from reference TRBV7-9 and TRBJ1-6, the complete variable domain is DTGVSQNPRHKITKRGQNVTFRCDPISEHNRLYWYRQTLGQGPEFLTYFQNEAQLEKSRLLSDRFSAERPKGSFSTLEIQRTEQGDSAMYLCASSATARANYNSPLHFGNGTRLTVT.

This chain joins TRBV20-1 and TRBJ2-1; TCRdb lists TRBD1, though no DNA is available to test this call. CDR3 length equals 15 residues. Germline CDR1 is DFQATT and CDR2 is SNEGSKA (reference sequence). CDR3 sequence: CSARGTGPRSNEQFF.

CDR3 sequence reads: CASSLGTGSGNTIYF. The chain has TRBV12-3 or TRBV12-4 and TRBJ1-3. The CDR3 extends over 15 amino acids.

The genes are TRBV7-6 and TRBJ2-2; TCRdb calls TRBD2, which cannot be checked without DNA. There are 14 residues in the CDR3. From germline, CDR1 is SGHVS and CDR2 FNYEAQ. The CDR3 sequence is CASSRFSGGGELFF. The full variable domain, completed using reference TRBV7-6 and TRBJ2-2, is GAGVSQSPRYKVTKRGQDVALRCDPISGHVSLYWYRQALGQGPEFLTYFNYEAQQDKSGLPNDRFSAERPEGSISTLTIQRTEQRDSAMYRCASSRFSGGGELFFGEGSRLTVL.